This T cell receptor (beta chain) comes out of a study of early T cells in non-severe SARS-CoV-2 infection. Unique molecular identifiers were attached to individual cDNA molecules. Via MiXCR, TCRdb re-called the 5' RACE reads, giving one row per CDR3 protein. Among about 79,000 distinct CDR3 sequences listed, approximately 10% were seen once. Per the germline V gene, CDR1 is MDHEN and CDR2 is SYDVKM. J lost 9 bases, V lost 3 bases, and 2 bases had no gene match. The CDR3 runs 12 residues. The TCR comes from an adult who was a healthcare worker with PCR-confirmed SARS-CoV-2 infection or an uninfected control (not recorded which). The J gene is TRBJ1-1, the V gene TRBV28, with 9 bases fitting TRBD1. The sample taken for sequencing was whole blood. This CDR3 is CASSLGTGKAFF. The CDR3, as DNA: TGTGCCAGCAGTTTGGGGACAGGGAAAGCTTTCTTT.